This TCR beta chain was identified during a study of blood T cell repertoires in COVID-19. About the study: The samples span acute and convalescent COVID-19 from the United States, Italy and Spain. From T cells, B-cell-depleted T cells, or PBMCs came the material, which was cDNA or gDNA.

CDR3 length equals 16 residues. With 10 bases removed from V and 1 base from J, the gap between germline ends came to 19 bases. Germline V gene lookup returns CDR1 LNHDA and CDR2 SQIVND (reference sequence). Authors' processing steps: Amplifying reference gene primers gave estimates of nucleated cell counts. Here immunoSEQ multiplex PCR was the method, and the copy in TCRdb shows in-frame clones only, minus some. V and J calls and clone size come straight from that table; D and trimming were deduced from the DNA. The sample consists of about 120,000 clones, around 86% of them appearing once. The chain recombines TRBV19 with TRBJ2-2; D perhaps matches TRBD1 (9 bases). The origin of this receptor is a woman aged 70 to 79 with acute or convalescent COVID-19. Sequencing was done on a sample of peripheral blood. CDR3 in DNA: TGTGCCACCCGGGGGGGACAGGGACTGAACACCGGGGAGCTGTTTTTT. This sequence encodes CATRGGQGLNTGELFF.